This TCR beta chain derives from a study of T cell responses to AZD1222 COVID-19 vaccine. Of note for this clone: Its antigen is unknown.

General observations from the study: The breadth and depth of Spike-specific TCRs increased once two AZD1222 doses had been given. Nearly half of spike-specific TCRs reportedly go after variant regions that carry no mutations. With dominance at 160-218 and 743-854, vaccine-associated CD4 TCRs spanned spike.

The table came from immunoSEQ multiplex PCR; TCRdb's copy has only in-frame clones and leaves some out. The sample carries some 150,000 clones, approximately 93% recorded once. The origin of this receptor is an adult in good health. Sample: peripheral blood, taken on day 0 of AZD1222 vaccination.

In DNA form, the CDR3 reads TGTGCCTGGAGTTGGGGCTCAGCCTATGGCTACACCTTC. It codes for CAWSWGSAYGYTF. The rearrangement joins TRBV30 to TRBJ1-2, with D possibly matching TRBD1 (5 bases). Per germline, CDR1 GTSNPN and CDR2 SVGIG (reference sequence). V was shortened by 2 bases and J by 4 bases, with 11 bases between the two germline ends. CDR3 length: 13 residues.